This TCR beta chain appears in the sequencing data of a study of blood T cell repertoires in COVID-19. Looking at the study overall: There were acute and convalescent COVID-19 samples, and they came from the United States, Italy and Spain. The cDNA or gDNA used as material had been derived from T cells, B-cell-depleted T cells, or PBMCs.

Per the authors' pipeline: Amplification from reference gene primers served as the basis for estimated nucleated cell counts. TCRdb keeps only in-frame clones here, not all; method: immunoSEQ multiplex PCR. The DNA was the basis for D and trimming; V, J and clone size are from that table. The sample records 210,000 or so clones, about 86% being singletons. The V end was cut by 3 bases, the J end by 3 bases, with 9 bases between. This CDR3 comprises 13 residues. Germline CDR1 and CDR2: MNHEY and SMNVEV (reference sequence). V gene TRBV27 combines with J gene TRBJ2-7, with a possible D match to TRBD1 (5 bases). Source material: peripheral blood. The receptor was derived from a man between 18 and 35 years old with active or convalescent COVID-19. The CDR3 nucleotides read TGTGCCAGCAGTTTTCAGGGCCTCTACGAGCAGTACTTC. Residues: CASSFQGLYEQYF.